This TCR beta chain was identified in a study of T cell responses to AZD1222 COVID-19 vaccine. With regard to this clone: Antigen unknown.

General study points: Among vaccine-associated CD4 TCRs, coverage spanned spike, with dominance at 160-218 and 743-854. Mostly white British, mostly female donors; authors suggested clonal diversity may be underestimated.

There are 12 residues in the CDR3. From germline, CDR1 is LGHNT and CDR2 FRNRAP. The V end lost 6 bases, the J end lost 4 bases, and 9 bases lay between the germline ends. Measured with immunoSEQ multiplex PCR; TCRdb has only the in-frame clones, and not every one. This table holds 150,000 to 200,000 clones, roughly nine tenths found once. This chain uses TRBV12-5 with TRBJ1-2; D gene uncertain. The TCR originated in an adult in good health. Sequencing was performed on peripheral blood, taken on day 0 of AZD1222 vaccination. This chain's CDR3 is CASGTTSYGYTF. CDR3 DNA: TGTGCTAGTGGAACAACCTCCTATGGCTACACCTTC.